The sequence of this T cell receptor (beta chain) was determined in a study of T cell responses to AZD1222 COVID-19 vaccine. Study-wide results and caveats: Mostly white British, mostly female donors; authors suggested clonal diversity may be underestimated. Baseline testing showed seropositivity in only a handful of AZD1222 recipients.

Here immunoSEQ multiplex PCR was the method, and the copy in TCRdb shows in-frame clones only, minus some. This table holds about 110,000 clones, more than 70% found once. Germline CDR1 reads LNHDA; CDR2 reads SQIVND (reference sequence). The CDR3 length is 14 residues. Trimming stripped 8 bases from V and 0 bases from J, with 13 bases between. Of note for this clone: Its antigen is unknown.

The sequenced sample was peripheral blood, obtained on day 0 of MenACWY control vaccination. The chain couples TRBV19 to TRBJ1-1; D unclear. This sequence was found in an adult in good health. CDR3 sequence: CASHSEIMNTEAFF. The DNA for the CDR3 is TGTGCCAGTCACAGTGAGATAATGAACACTGAAGCTTTCTTT.